This TCR beta chain was sequenced in a study of T cells in Graves' hyperthyroidism and ophthalmopathy. This clonotype showed up just a few times. As yet, its antigen is unknown. A read error is possible here, since a much larger clone lies one base away. TCR beta CDR3 regions were amplified from RNA. Primed by the HTBI set, a first-round RT-PCR was run on the TCR CDR3. TCRdb independently ran MiXCR on the multiplex PCR reads; one entry per CDR3 protein. The repertoire holds a few hundred thousand distinct CDR3 sequences, just over 45% seen once, with 15% to 20% in the top ten. Whole-study results and caveats: Expanded thyroid clonotypes (above 0.001) were mostly also found in blood. Ophthalmopathy stood apart from stable hyperthyroidism in a 13 V-J model.

Researchers barred patients who had uncontrolled infection, other autoimmune disease, pregnancy or lactation. In making diagnoses, clinical symptoms, serum thyroxine and TRAb, thyroid ultrasound and orbital computed tomography were all used. The sequenced sample consisted of peripheral blood or thyroid tissue (not recorded which). The clonotype originates from an adult woman with Graves' disease, either hyperthyroidism or ophthalmopathy (not recorded which).

Written as DNA, the CDR3 is TGCGCCAGCAGCCAAACCCCGGGGACGAACTACGGGCAGTACTTC. This gives the protein CASSQTPGTNYGQYF. This chain joins TRBV4-1 and TRBJ2-7, with D perhaps assigned TRBD1 or TRBD2 (5 bases each). Per the germline V gene, CDR1 is MGHRA and CDR2 is YSYEKL. This CDR3 comprises 15 residues.